Below, 16 T cell receptor beta chains from the same sample are listed, as sequenced in a study of T cells in Graves' hyperthyroidism and ophthalmopathy. The CDR3 regions of TCR beta were amplified from RNA transcripts. The TCR CDR3 first-round RT-PCR relied on the HTBI primer set. TCRdb reanalysed the multiplex PCR reads using MiXCR and keeps one entry per CDR3 protein. The repertoire holds hundreds of thousands of distinct CDR3 sequences, with 15% to 20% as singletons. The sequenced sample was blood. All receptors derive from a woman aged 18 to 35 with Graves' ophthalmopathy.

The chain couples TRBV19 to TRBJ2-5, with TRBD2 as a possible D gene (6 bases). The CDR3 runs to 16 residues. Trimming left V 3 bases short and J 2 bases short, with 16 bases between. The germline CDR1 and CDR2 sequences are LNHDA and SQIVND (reference sequence). This CDR3 is CASSISRGLNQETQYF. CDR3 nucleotides: TGTGCCAGTAGTATCAGCCGGGGACTCAATCAAGAGACCCAGTACTTC.

At least ten counts were recorded for this clonotype. The genes are TRBV5-6 and TRBJ2-1, with 9 bases matching TRBD1. This CDR3 has 14 amino acids. Germline trimming cut 1 base from V and 10 bases from J; bases unmatched to any gene: 6. The germline V gene encodes CDR1 SGHDT and CDR2 YYEEEE. CDR3 in amino acids: CASSLRDRVGEQFF. CDR3 DNA sequence: TGTGCCAGCAGCTTGAGGGACAGGGTCGGAGAGCAGTTCTTC.

The chain uses TRBV6-1 and TRBJ2-7, with 10 bases fitting TRBD2. Germline CDR1 and CDR2: MNHNS and SASEGT. Trimming at V came to 6 bases and at J to 2 bases, leaving 7 bases not matched to a gene. The CDR3 covers 15 residues. The CDR3 nucleotides are TGTGCCAGCAGACCCCGGACTAGCGGTACCTACGAGCAGTACTTC. Translation: CASRPRTSGTYEQYF.

The gene calls are TRBV6-5 and TRBJ2-5; TRBD2 is a possible D gene (6 bases). Germline lookup yields CDR1 MNHEY and CDR2 SVGAGI. This CDR3 is built from 16 residues. V lost 5 bases to trimming and J lost 3 bases, with 19 bases between them. In DNA, the CDR3 is TGTGCCAGCAGTCACCAGCGGGTTAGCTCCAAAGAGACCCAGTACTTC. Its protein product is CASSHQRVSSKETQYF.

This clonotype was recorded a few times. The genes are TRBV4-1 and TRBJ1-1; D is ambiguous. The germline V gene encodes CDR1 MGHRA and CDR2 YSYEKL. Trimming shortened V by 0 bases and J by 1 base, and 9 bases separated the two germline ends. This CDR3 region has 15 residues. Here the CDR3 reads CASSQETSANTEAFF. CDR3 coding DNA: TGCGCCAGCAGCCAAGAGACGTCAGCGAACACTGAAGCTTTCTTT.

The chain employs TRBV7-9 and TRBJ2-3; 12 nucleotides agree with TRBD2. CDR1 is SEHNR and CDR2 is FQNEAQ in the germline V gene (reference sequence). The CDR3 sequence is 18 residues long. After removal of 5 bases from V and 1 base from J, the junction contained 10 bases not matched to a gene. The chain's CDR3 is CASSLRWTSGMGTDTQYF. The CDR3 DNA is TGTGCCAGCAGCCTCCGCTGGACTAGCGGGATGGGCACAGATACGCAGTATTTT.

This clonotype was recorded at least ten times. The chain has TRBV25-1 and TRBJ1-1, with unresolved D. The germline gives CDR1 MGHDK, CDR2 SYGVNS. The CDR3 has 13 amino acids. Trimming left V 7 bases short and J 4 bases short, with 13 bases between. CDR3 nucleotide sequence: TGTGCCAGCAATCGGGAACGGAGCACTGAAGCTTTCTTT. Translation gives CASNRERSTEAFF.

This clonotype was seen more than once but under ten times. Given a much more abundant clone one base away, this may be a read error. Here the CDR3 reads CAWSRLGGKETQYF. The CDR3 region has the DNA TGTGCCTGGAGTCGACTCGGCGGAAAAGAGACCCAGTACTTC. The chain joins TRBV30 to TRBJ2-5; D unclear. Germline CDR1 reads GTSNPN; CDR2 reads SVGIG (reference sequence). This CDR3 is built from 14 residues. Trimming cost V 2 bases and J 3 bases, with 13 bases left between them.

This clonotype was seen repeatedly, ten times or more. The chain couples TRBV7-9 to TRBJ2-1; D is unclear. V was trimmed by 0 bases and J by 0 bases, leaving 9 bases between them. Per the germline V gene, CDR1 is SEHNR and CDR2 is FQNEAQ (reference sequence). The length of the CDR3 is 16 residues. The CDR3 is CASSLAVTYSYNEQFF. In DNA, the CDR3 is TGTGCCAGCAGCTTAGCGGTAACCTACTCCTACAATGAGCAGTTCTTC.

This clonotype was counted at least ten times. The chain recombines TRBV11-2 with TRBJ2-5; D could derive from TRBD1 or TRBD2 (5 bases each). V lost 1 base to trimming and J lost 2 bases, with 14 bases between them. The V gene's germline CDR1 is SGHAT and CDR2 FQNNGV. The CDR3 extends over 16 amino acids. For the CDR3, the DNA is TGTGCCAGCAGCTTAGTGGCAGGGACGGGGCAAGAGACCCAGTACTTC. It codes for CASSLVAGTGQETQYF.

This clonotype was observed at least ten times. The chain is built from TRBV2 and TRBJ1-3; D perhaps matches TRBD1 (6 bases). Germline V gene lookup returns CDR1 SNHLY and CDR2 FYNNEI. V shed 8 bases and J shed 1 base, with 15 bases lying between them. This CDR3 has 15 residues. CDR3 in DNA: TGTGCCAGCCAAACAGGGAGATCTTCTGGAAACACCATATATTTT. It translates to CASQTGRSSGNTIYF.

This clonotype came up many times. The chain joins TRBV19 to TRBJ2-7; D gene ambiguous. Germline V gene sequence: CDR1 LNHDA, CDR2 SQIVND (reference sequence). Trimming removed 1 base from V and 2 bases from J, with 6 bases in between. CDR3 length: 13 amino acids. CDR3 coding DNA: TGTGCCAGTAGTATAGGCCAGGCCTACGAGCAGTACTTC. It specifies CASSIGQAYEQYF.

The rearrangement links TRBV7-9 to TRBJ2-6; either TRBD1 or TRBD2 may fit D (6 bases each). Germline V gene data show CDR1 as SEHNR and CDR2 as FQNEAQ (reference sequence). V gave up 5 bases and J gave up 0 bases, with 14 bases separating them. The CDR3 runs 17 residues. The CDR3 DNA reads as TGTGCCAGCAGCCAAATCCGGGGGCACTCTGGGGCCAACGTCCTGACTTTC. This encodes CASSQIRGHSGANVLTF.

This clonotype has just a few counts. The chain recombines TRBV3-1 with TRBJ2-2; 8 positions agree with TRBD1. The ends lost 1 base at V and 4 bases at J; junction bases unmatched: 2. CDR1 and CDR2 from the germline V gene are LGHDT and YNNKEL (reference sequence). There are 15 residues in the CDR3. CDR3 DNA sequence: TGTGCCAGCAGCCAAGTGACAGGGGCCACCGGGGAGCTGTTTTTT. This codes for CASSQVTGATGELFF.

This clonotype has at least ten counts. V is TRBV27 and J is TRBJ2-7, with a possible D match to TRBD2 (6 bases). The CDR3 length is 14 residues. V lost 4 bases to trimming and J lost 0 bases, with 10 bases between them. Germline loops: CDR1 MNHEY, CDR2 SMNVEV (reference sequence). The CDR3 sequence is CASSWDGSSYEQYF. Here the CDR3 DNA reads TGTGCCAGCAGTTGGGACGGGAGCTCCTACGAGCAGTACTTC.

In this sample, this clonotype turned up many times. The chain carries TRBV20-1 and TRBJ2-2; the match to TRBD2 covers 13 bases. Germline V gene data show CDR1 as DFQATT and CDR2 as SNEGSKA (reference sequence). J was trimmed by 6 bases and V by 5 bases; bases with no gene match: 3. The CDR3 totals 14 residues. The CDR3 DNA is TGCAGTGCTTCGACTAGCGGGAGGCCCGGGGAGCTGTTTTTT. This gives the protein CSASTSGRPGELFF.